This TCR beta chain was identified during a study of cytomegalovirus exposure and HLA in healthy donors. Study observations and caveats: Subsequent analysis revealed that first-cohort TCR clusters tended to co-occur in the 120 or so validation repertoires. Reports showed the classifier diagnosing cytomegalovirus status with high specificity and sensitivity.

On this clone: What it binds is not known.

The CDR3 length is 12 residues. The trim removed 8 bases at V and 6 bases at J, leaving 7 bases unmatched. CDR1 GTSNPN and CDR2 SVGIG come from the germline V gene (reference sequence). Here immunoSEQ multiplex PCR was the method, and the copy in TCRdb shows in-frame clones only, minus some. Among about 44,000 clones listed, under 95% were seen once. The J gene is TRBJ1-1, the V gene TRBV30; 9 bases map to TRBD1. Sequenced input: PBMCs. This sequence originates from a woman under 30 in good health and CMV-seronegative. The CDR3 is CAGGQGLAEAFF. The CDR3 nucleotides read TGTGCCGGGGGACAGGGACTAGCTGAAGCTTTCTTT.